Sequencing of this TCR beta chain was carried out in a study of beta chain features in type 1 diabetes. Study-wide results and caveats: More deletions and fewer insertions at VDJ junctions were found in patients with type 1 diabetes. Naive, central memory and regulatory TCRB repertoires appeared more similar among patients than healthy donors.

Note on this clone: The antigen is unknown.

The length of the CDR3 is 15 residues. The V gene's germline CDR1 is SGDLS and CDR2 YYNGEE. Trimming cost V 4 bases and J 2 bases; bases outside gene matches: 3. Every bit of the isolated RNA underwent reverse transcription, so sequencing read expressed TCRB transcripts. The method was immunoSEQ multiplex PCR; TCRdb's version includes in-frame clones alone and lacks a portion of them. The profile shows 200,000 to 250,000 clones, 9.5% to 13% of them singletons. The sample consisted of central memory CD4+ T cells from blood. This chain joins TRBV9 and TRBJ2-1; 10 nucleotides line up with TRBD2. The clonotype comes from a man between 18 and 35 years old in good health. The CDR3 bases are TGTGCCAGCAGCCCAGCGGGAGGGACCTACAATGAGCAGTTCTTC. Translating gives CASSPAGGTYNEQFF.